The 13 T cell receptor beta chains given below trace back to one sample, sequenced in a study of cytomegalovirus exposure and HLA in healthy donors. Both 60 Vbeta primers and 13 Jbeta primers went into the PCR. Profiling relied on immunoSEQ multiplex PCR, and the TCRdb table lists in-frame clones only, not all of them. The data contain fewer than 250,000 clones, roughly four fifths of them singletons. Sequencing used PBMCs. Source of these receptors: a woman in her thirties in good health and CMV-seropositive.

CDR3 coding DNA: TGTGCCAGCAGTTACTCGAGACAGGGGTACACTGAAGCTTTCTTT. Translation gives CASSYSRQGYTEAFF. The rearrangement uses TRBV6-5 and TRBJ1-1, with 8 bases matching TRBD1. Germline CDR1 is MNHEY and CDR2 is SVGAGI. This CDR3 region has 15 residues. With 0 bases clipped from V and 3 bases from J, the junction kept 3 bases outside the gene matches.

CDR3 sequence reads: CASSAPGWEKLFF. The CDR3 region has the DNA TGTGCCAGCAGTGCCCCAGGTTGGGAAAAACTGTTTTTT. The chain recombines TRBV2 with TRBJ1-4; no clear D. Trimming cost V 4 bases and J 8 bases, with 11 bases left between them. CDR1 and CDR2 (germline): SNHLY, FYNNEI. The CDR3 has 13 amino acids.

The rearrangement joins TRBV7-3 to TRBJ2-1, with TRBD2 identical over 8 bases. The CDR3 sequence is 14 residues long. V lost 5 bases to trimming and J lost 8 bases; unmatched junction nucleotides: 8. Germline CDR1 reads SGHTA; CDR2 reads FQGTGA. In DNA form, the CDR3 reads TGTGCCAGCAGCCCCGGCGGGGGGAGGTATGAGCAGTTCTTC. Encoded protein: CASSPGGGRYEQFF.

This chain connects TRBV4-1 to TRBJ1-5, with a possible D match to TRBD1 (6 bases). Germline CDR1 is MGHRA and CDR2 is YSYEKL. Trimming cost V 3 bases and J 2 bases, with 11 bases left between them. CDR3 length: 15 residues. CDR3 DNA sequence: TGCGCCAGCAGCCAGGGTCACAGGGGCAATCAGCCCCAGCATTTT. This codes for CASSQGHRGNQPQHF.

The chain uses TRBV5-6 and TRBJ1-1, with a tentative D call TRBD1 (6 bases). Trimming removed 2 bases at V and 5 bases at J, with 19 bases between. In germline, CDR1 is SGHDT, CDR2 YYEEEE. The CDR3 is 16 residues long. The chain's CDR3 is CASSFNTGRRGTEAFF. The CDR3 DNA follows: TGTGCCAGCAGCTTTAACACAGGGCGGAGAGGGACTGAAGCTTTCTTT. The whole variable domain, filled in from reference TRBV5-6 and TRBJ1-1, reads DAGVTQSPTHLIKTRGQQVTLRCSPKSGHDTVSWYQQALGQGPQFIFQYYEEEERQRGNFPDRFSGHQFPNYSSELNVNALLLGDSALYLCASSFNTGRRGTEAFFGQGTRLTVV.

The chain links TRBV4-3 to TRBJ2-1; D is possibly TRBD1 (5 bases). This CDR3 contains 16 residues. Germline V gene data show CDR1 as LGHNA and CDR2 as YSLEER. Trimming took off 5 bases at V and 2 bases at J, with 16 bases between the two ends. CDR3 sequence: CASSTQQKGPYNEQFF. CDR3 in DNA: TGCGCCAGCAGCACCCAACAAAAGGGGCCCTACAATGAGCAGTTCTTC.

This rearrangement joins TRBV6-6 to TRBJ1-1; no firm D call. Germline CDR1 MNHNY, CDR2 SVGAGI (reference sequence). This CDR3 has 16 residues. V lost 4 bases, J lost 0 bases, and 15 bases lay in between. Written as DNA, the CDR3 is TGTGCCAGCAGTTCCTCGCTGACGGGTATGAACACTGAAGCTTTCTTT. This translates into CASSSSLTGMNTEAFF.

This chain links TRBV30 with TRBJ2-1; 14 bases map to TRBD2. The germline V gene has CDR1 GTSNPN and CDR2 SVGIG (reference sequence). Trimming cost V 6 bases and J 9 bases; bases outside gene matches: 19. The CDR3 consists of 18 residues. CDR3 DNA sequence: TGTGCCTGTAGGACCGGGCCAACGACTAGCGGGAGGGCTAGTGAGCAGTTCTTC. This codes for CACRTGPTTSGRASEQFF.

This chain joins TRBV6-6 and TRBJ1-6; 8 positions match TRBD1. The CDR3 is 15 residues long. The trim removed 2 bases at V and 7 bases at J, leaving 4 bases unmatched. The germline V gene encodes CDR1 MNHNY and CDR2 SVGAGI (reference sequence). In nucleotides, the CDR3 is TGTGCCAGCAGTTACAGGGACAGGATCAATTCACCCCTCCACTTT. This gives the protein CASSYRDRINSPLHF.

The V and J genes are TRBV7-2 and TRBJ1-6, with 8 nucleotides matching TRBD1. The CDR3 runs to 14 residues. Germline CDR1 and CDR2: SGHTA and FQGNSA. V lost 6 bases, J lost 10 bases, and 8 bases stayed unmatched. The CDR3 DNA reads TGTGCCAGCAGACCCACAGGGGGTGAGTCACCCCTCCACTTT. Its protein product is CASRPTGGESPLHF.

The rearrangement joins TRBV16 to TRBJ2-1; D gene unclear. Germline V lookup: CDR1 KGHSY, CDR2 FQNENV. CDR3 length: 13 residues. V gave up 4 bases and J gave up 5 bases, with 9 bases separating them. The CDR3 bases are TGTGCCAGCAGCCTCAACCGGGACAATGAGCAGTTCTTC. It encodes CASSLNRDNEQFF.

The chain is built from TRBV30 and TRBJ1-4, with D possibly TRBD1 on 5 matching bases. The CDR3 contains 16 residues. Germline V gives CDR1 GTSNPN, CDR2 SVGIG (reference sequence). V dropped 3 bases and J dropped 7 bases, with 21 bases sitting between them. CDR3 in DNA: TGTGCCTGGAGCGATGGGTTCCGGGGGTCGGTTGAAAAACTGTTTTTT. It encodes CAWSDGFRGSVEKLFF.

The chain combines TRBV19 with TRBJ2-1, with TRBD2 matching over 7 bases. Germline values: CDR1 LNHDA, CDR2 SQIVND (reference sequence). The CDR3 consists of 15 residues. V gave up 6 bases and J gave up 8 bases; unmatched junction bases: 13. Here the CDR3 reads CASRAVGLPSHEQFF. The CDR3 nucleotides are TGTGCCAGTAGGGCGGTGGGACTACCCTCCCATGAGCAGTTCTTC.